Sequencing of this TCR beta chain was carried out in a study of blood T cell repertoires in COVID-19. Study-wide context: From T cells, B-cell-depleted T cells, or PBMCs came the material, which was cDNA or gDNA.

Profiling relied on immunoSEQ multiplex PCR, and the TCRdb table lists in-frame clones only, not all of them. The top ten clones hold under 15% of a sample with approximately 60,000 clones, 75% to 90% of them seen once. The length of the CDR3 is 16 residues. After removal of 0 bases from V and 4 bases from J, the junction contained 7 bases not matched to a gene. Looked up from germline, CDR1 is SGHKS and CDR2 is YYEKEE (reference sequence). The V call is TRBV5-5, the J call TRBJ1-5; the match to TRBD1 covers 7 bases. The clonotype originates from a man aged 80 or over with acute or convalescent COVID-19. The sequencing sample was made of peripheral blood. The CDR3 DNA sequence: TGTGCCAGCAGCTTGGCCCCGACAGGGATAAATCAGCCCCAGCATTTT. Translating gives CASSLAPTGINQPQHF.